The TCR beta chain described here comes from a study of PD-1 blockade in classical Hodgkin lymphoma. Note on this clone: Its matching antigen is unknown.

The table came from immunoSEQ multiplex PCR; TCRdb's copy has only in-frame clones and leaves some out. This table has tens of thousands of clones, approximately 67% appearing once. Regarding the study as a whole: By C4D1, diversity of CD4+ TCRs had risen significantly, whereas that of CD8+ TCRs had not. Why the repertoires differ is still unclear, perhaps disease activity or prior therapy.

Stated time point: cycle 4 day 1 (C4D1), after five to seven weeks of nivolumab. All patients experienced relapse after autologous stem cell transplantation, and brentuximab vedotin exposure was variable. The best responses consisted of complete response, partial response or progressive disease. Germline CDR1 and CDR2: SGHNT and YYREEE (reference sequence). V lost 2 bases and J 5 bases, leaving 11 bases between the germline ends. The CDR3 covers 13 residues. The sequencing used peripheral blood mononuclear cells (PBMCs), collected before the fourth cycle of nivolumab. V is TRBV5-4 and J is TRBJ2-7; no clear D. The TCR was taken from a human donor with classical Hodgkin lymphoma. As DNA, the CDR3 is TGTGCCAGCAGCTTTTCCGGTCGAGACGAGCAGTACTTC. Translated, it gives CASSFSGRDEQYF.